The rows below give T cell receptor beta chains drawn from one sample of a study of shared clonotypes between healthy human individuals. The repertoire was sequenced with immunoSEQ multiplex PCR; TCRdb's copy has only in-frame clones and lacks some. The table has about 730,000 clones, roughly 72% seen once. The material sequenced was memory CD4+ T cells sorted from blood. Source of these receptors: a woman in her 30s in good health. The CDR3 runs from the conserved cysteine through the conserved F or W. The order of the fields is V gene, J gene, clone size, D gene, CDR3 DNA, CDR3 protein. D genes are given only for firm matches. Size is omitted from some rows. Given values are once, few, many or a class for expanded clones.

v_gene: TRBV7-6
j_gene: TRBJ2-1
abundance: -
d_gene: TRBD2
CDR3nt: TGTGCCAGCAGCTTTTCTAGCGGGATACGTAATGAGCAGTTCTTC
CDR3aa: CASSFSSGIRNEQFF

v_gene: TRBV19
j_gene: TRBJ2-7
abundance: -
d_gene: -
CDR3nt: TGTGCCAGTAGTATATCTCTGGGGGGCGCAGGTTACTACGAGCAGTACTTC
CDR3aa: CASSISLGGAGYYEQYF

v_gene: TRBV2
j_gene: TRBJ1-3
abundance: -
d_gene: TRBD1
CDR3nt: TGTGCCAGCAGGGGACAGCCTTACTCTGGAAACACCATATATTTT
CDR3aa: CASRGQPYSGNTIYF

v_gene: TRBV7-2
j_gene: TRBJ1-5
abundance: -
d_gene: -
CDR3nt: TGTGCCAGCAGCCAGGGCTCCATTAACTCTAATCAGCCCCAGCATTTT
CDR3aa: CASSQGSINSNQPQHF

v_gene: TRBV10-1
j_gene: TRBJ2-5
abundance: -
d_gene: -
CDR3nt: TGCGCCACCAAACACTTTAGGATGGAGACCCAGTACTTC
CDR3aa: CATKHFRMETQYF

v_gene: TRBV7-2
j_gene: TRBJ2-3
abundance: -
d_gene: -
CDR3nt: TGTGCCAGCAGCCCCCGTGGCGGGACGACGGGCACAGATACGCAGTATTTT
CDR3aa: CASSPRGGTTGTDTQYF

v_gene: TRBV28
j_gene: TRBJ1-2
abundance: -
d_gene: -
CDR3nt: TGTGCCAGCCGGGTGGGCGGGCGCGATAACTATGGCTACACCTTC
CDR3aa: CASRVGGRDNYGYTF

v_gene: TRBV2
j_gene: TRBJ2-5
abundance: -
d_gene: -
CDR3nt: TGTGCCAGCAGTCTAAGCGGGGAGACCCAGTACTTC
CDR3aa: CASSLSGETQYF

v_gene: TRBV2
j_gene: TRBJ1-4
abundance: -
d_gene: TRBD1
CDR3nt: TGTGCCAGCAAGACCGGGACAGCTAATGAAAAACTGTTTTTT
CDR3aa: CASKTGTANEKLFF

v_gene: TRBV27
j_gene: TRBJ2-3
abundance: few
d_gene: TRBD2
CDR3nt: TGTGCCAGTCGACCCCTCGGACTAGCGGGGGCCCAGTATTTT
CDR3aa: CASRPLGLAGAQYF

v_gene: TRBV28
j_gene: TRBJ1-1
abundance: few
d_gene: -
CDR3nt: TGTGCCAGCAGTTTATTACAGGGAGGTGAAGCTTTCTTT
CDR3aa: CASSLLQGGEAFF

v_gene: TRBV10-3
j_gene: TRBJ2-1
abundance: -
d_gene: -
CDR3nt: TGTGCCATCAGTGAGGGTCAGCAGCATGAGCAGTTCTTC
CDR3aa: CAISEGQQHEQFF

v_gene: TRBV28
j_gene: TRBJ2-3
abundance: -
d_gene: TRBD2
CDR3nt: TGTGCCAGCAGTCGATCGCGGGGGGGGACAGATACGCAGTATTTT
CDR3aa: CASSRSRGGTDTQYF

v_gene: TRBV5-6
j_gene: TRBJ2-3
abundance: -
d_gene: TRBD1
CDR3nt: TGTGCCAGCAGCGAAAGACAGGGGGACTCCACAGATACGCAGTATTTT
CDR3aa: CASSERQGDSTDTQYF

v_gene: TRBV28
j_gene: TRBJ2-5
abundance: -
d_gene: TRBD1
CDR3nt: TGTGCCAGCAGTCTGACAGGGAACCAAGAGACCCAGTACTTC
CDR3aa: CASSLTGNQETQYF

v_gene: TRBV5-4
j_gene: TRBJ1-4
abundance: -
d_gene: TRBD1
CDR3nt: TGTGCCAGCAGCTTCGACAGGGAAGACGAAAAACTGTTTTTT
CDR3aa: CASSFDREDEKLFF

v_gene: TRBV10-2
j_gene: TRBJ2-3
abundance: -
d_gene: TRBD2
CDR3nt: TGCGCCAGCAAAAGGACTAGCGGGGGCACAGATACGCAGTATTTT
CDR3aa: CASKRTSGGTDTQYF

v_gene: TRBV28
j_gene: TRBJ1-5
abundance: -
d_gene: TRBD1
CDR3nt: TGTGCCATCTCATACCCCGGGACAGGGGCTGGAAATCAGCCCCAGCATTTT
CDR3aa: CAISYPGTGAGNQPQHF

v_gene: TRBV2
j_gene: TRBJ2-3
abundance: -
d_gene: -
CDR3nt: TGTGCCAGCAGTGAAGCGCGTGGCGGGAGCACAGATACGCAGTATTTT
CDR3aa: CASSEARGGSTDTQYF

v_gene: TRBV6-1
j_gene: TRBJ2-7
abundance: many
d_gene: -
CDR3nt: TGTGCCAGCAGTACGTGGGACGGATCCTACGAGCAGTACTTC
CDR3aa: CASSTWDGSYEQYF

v_gene: TRBV27
j_gene: TRBJ1-2
abundance: -
d_gene: -
CDR3nt: TGTGCCAGCAGTTTAAAAGGCAGCTCCTCTGGCGGCTACACCTTC
CDR3aa: CASSLKGSSSGGYTF

v_gene: TRBV7-2
j_gene: TRBJ1-5
abundance: -
d_gene: -
CDR3nt: TGTGCCAGCAGCTTAGGTTCATTTGGACAGAGAAGCAATCAGCCCCAGCATTTT
CDR3aa: CASSLGSFGQRSNQPQHF

v_gene: TRBV9
j_gene: TRBJ2-3
abundance: -
d_gene: -
CDR3nt: TGTGCCAGCAGCGTTCGGGGCGAAACAGATACGCAGTATTTT
CDR3aa: CASSVRGETDTQYF

v_gene: TRBV7-2
j_gene: TRBJ2-7
abundance: -
d_gene: TRBD2
CDR3nt: TGTGCCAGCGAGATAGCGGGAGTACGTTACGAGCAGTACTTC
CDR3aa: CASEIAGVRYEQYF

v_gene: TRBV18
j_gene: TRBJ2-5
abundance: -
d_gene: TRBD1
CDR3nt: TGTGCCAGCTCACTCACAGGGGGCGAGACCCAGTACTTC
CDR3aa: CASSLTGGETQYF

v_gene: TRBV6-5
j_gene: TRBJ2-2
abundance: many
d_gene: TRBD2
CDR3nt: TGTGCCAGCAGTTACTCGAGCCTAGCGGGATACGGGGAGCTGTTTTTT
CDR3aa: CASSYSSLAGYGELFF

v_gene: TRBV30
j_gene: TRBJ2-7
abundance: -
d_gene: TRBD2
CDR3nt: TGTGCCTTCCAAACGGGACTAGCGGGCTCCTACGAGCAGTACTTC
CDR3aa: CAFQTGLAGSYEQYF

v_gene: TRBV28
j_gene: TRBJ2-7
abundance: -
d_gene: TRBD1
CDR3nt: TGTGCCAGCAGGGCCGGGACAGCCTCCTACGAGCAGTACTTC
CDR3aa: CASRAGTASYEQYF

v_gene: TRBV29-1
j_gene: TRBJ2-3
abundance: -
d_gene: TRBD2
CDR3nt: TGCAGCGTTGATAAAAGACTAGCGGGGAGCACAGATACGCAGTATTTT
CDR3aa: CSVDKRLAGSTDTQYF

v_gene: TRBV23-1
j_gene: TRBJ2-2
abundance: once
d_gene: TRBD1
CDR3nt: TGCGCCAGCAGTCGGCAGGGGGCACAGGAGCTGTTTTTT
CDR3aa: CASSRQGAQELFF

v_gene: TRBV28
j_gene: TRBJ2-7
abundance: -
d_gene: TRBD2
CDR3nt: TGTGCCAGCAGTTTAGCGGGAGGCCCACCCTACGAGCAGTACTTC
CDR3aa: CASSLAGGPPYEQYF

v_gene: TRBV6-6
j_gene: TRBJ1-1
abundance: -
d_gene: -
CDR3nt: TGTGCCAGCAGTTACTCGGCAGATGGGCGCCTTCCTTTCTTT
CDR3aa: CASSYSADGRLPFF

v_gene: TRBV6-5
j_gene: TRBJ2-7
abundance: few
d_gene: -
CDR3nt: TGTGCCAGCAGAGGACGCTACGAGCAGTACTTC
CDR3aa: CASRGRYEQYF

v_gene: TRBV11-2
j_gene: TRBJ2-1
abundance: -
d_gene: TRBD1
CDR3nt: TGTGCCAGCAGCACTCGGACAGGATTTTACAATGAGCAGTTCTTC
CDR3aa: CASSTRTGFYNEQFF

v_gene: TRBV18
j_gene: TRBJ2-1
abundance: -
d_gene: -
CDR3nt: TGTGCCAGCTCACCGGGGTGGAGCGCGAGCCACAATGAGCAGTTCTTC
CDR3aa: CASSPGWSASHNEQFF

v_gene: TRBV30
j_gene: TRBJ2-7
abundance: -
d_gene: -
CDR3nt: TGTGCCTGGAGTGTGGGGCGGAGGGCCTACGAGCAGTACTTC
CDR3aa: CAWSVGRRAYEQYF

v_gene: TRBV30
j_gene: TRBJ1-2
abundance: -
d_gene: -
CDR3nt: TGTGCCTGGACGGTACAGAGTTCCTATGGCTACACCTTC
CDR3aa: CAWTVQSSYGYTF

v_gene: TRBV5-1
j_gene: TRBJ2-3
abundance: -
d_gene: -
CDR3nt: TGCGCCAGCAGTCCCGCGACTAGCACAGATACGCAGTATTTT
CDR3aa: CASSPATSTDTQYF

v_gene: TRBV18
j_gene: TRBJ2-2
abundance: -
d_gene: -
CDR3nt: TGTGCCAGCTCACCAGCCCTAGCGACGAACACCGGGGAGCTGTTTTTT
CDR3aa: CASSPALATNTGELFF

v_gene: TRBV25-1
j_gene: TRBJ1-5
abundance: -
d_gene: -
CDR3nt: TGTGCCAGCAGTGATGAAAATCAGCCCCAGCATTTT
CDR3aa: CASSDENQPQHF

v_gene: TRBV7-2
j_gene: TRBJ1-5
abundance: -
d_gene: -
CDR3nt: TGTGCCAGCAGCTTGGGGACAAGGGGTCAGCCCCAGCATTTT
CDR3aa: CASSLGTRGQPQHF

v_gene: TRBV7-8
j_gene: TRBJ2-7
abundance: -
d_gene: TRBD2
CDR3nt: TGTGCCAGCAAACCGGGACTAGCGGGAGTATACGAGCAGTACTTC
CDR3aa: CASKPGLAGVYEQYF

v_gene: TRBV5-1
j_gene: TRBJ2-1
abundance: -
d_gene: TRBD1
CDR3nt: TGCGCCAGCAGCTCTGACAGGGGGGACTACAATGAGCAGTTCTTC
CDR3aa: CASSSDRGDYNEQFF

v_gene: TRBV6-1
j_gene: TRBJ1-5
abundance: once
d_gene: TRBD1
CDR3nt: TGTGCCAGCAGTGAGGGGGGACAGGGCGGACAGCCCCAGCATTTT
CDR3aa: CASSEGGQGGQPQHF

v_gene: TRBV5-5
j_gene: TRBJ1-1
abundance: -
d_gene: -
CDR3nt: TGTGCCAGCAGCCCCGCAGGGGTGAACACTGAAGCTTTCTTT
CDR3aa: CASSPAGVNTEAFF

v_gene: TRBV28
j_gene: TRBJ2-7
abundance: once
d_gene: -
CDR3nt: TGTGCCAGCATAAGGGGCAGTGGCTCCTACGAGCAGTACTTC
CDR3aa: CASIRGSGSYEQYF

v_gene: TRBV18
j_gene: TRBJ2-7
abundance: -
d_gene: -
CDR3nt: TGTGCCAGCTCACCACCGGGTAGTCCAGACAAGAGCCCACTCTACGAGCAGTACTTC
CDR3aa: CASSPPGSPDKSPLYEQYF

v_gene: TRBV7-9
j_gene: TRBJ1-1
abundance: -
d_gene: -
CDR3nt: TGTGCCAGCAGCAGCCAGAGGGACACTGAAGCTTTCTTT
CDR3aa: CASSSQRDTEAFF

v_gene: TRBV5-6
j_gene: TRBJ2-7
abundance: -
d_gene: -
CDR3nt: TGTGCCAGCAGCCAACTACAGCGGACCACTACCGAGCAGTACTTC
CDR3aa: CASSQLQRTTTEQYF

v_gene: TRBV5-1
j_gene: TRBJ2-2
abundance: -
d_gene: -
CDR3nt: TGCGCCAGCAGCCCAAGGCCGGAATACACCGGGGAGCTGTTTTTT
CDR3aa: CASSPRPEYTGELFF

v_gene: TRBV19
j_gene: TRBJ2-1
abundance: -
d_gene: -
CDR3nt: TGTGCCAGTAGTTACGAGCTCCTCCGGAGTCGGTTCTTC
CDR3aa: CASSYELLRSRFF

v_gene: TRBV9
j_gene: TRBJ2-7
abundance: -
d_gene: TRBD2
CDR3nt: TGTGCCAGCAGCGGACGAACCGGGACTAGCGTCTCCGAGCAGTACTTC
CDR3aa: CASSGRTGTSVSEQYF

v_gene: TRBV11-2
j_gene: TRBJ2-5
abundance: once
d_gene: -
CDR3nt: TGTGCCAGCAGCTCCAACAGGGCCCCTCAAGAGACCCAGTACTTC
CDR3aa: CASSSNRAPQETQYF

v_gene: TRBV30
j_gene: TRBJ1-3
abundance: few
d_gene: -
CDR3nt: TGTGCCTGGGCTCCCTCGGCGGGAAACACCATATATTTT
CDR3aa: CAWAPSAGNTIYF

v_gene: TRBV7-7
j_gene: TRBJ2-1
abundance: -
d_gene: -
CDR3nt: TGTGCCAGCAGCTTATCGTTCGTGGATGAGCAGTTCTTC
CDR3aa: CASSLSFVDEQFF

v_gene: TRBV27
j_gene: TRBJ2-1
abundance: once
d_gene: -
CDR3nt: TGTGCCAGCAGTATGCAGGGGTTGGGTGCTTTGAAGAGTGAGCAGTTCTTC
CDR3aa: CASSMQGLGALKSEQFF